This entry lists 30 T cell receptor beta chains sequenced from one sample in a study of blood T cell repertoires in COVID-19 (dated by TCRdb to 2019 to 2021). The method behind the library was the immunoSEQ multiplex PCR assay. TCRdb mirrors the immuneACCESS table, restricted to in-frame sequences. Some clones are absent from its copies; in checked studies, under half trace to an unresolved V gene, and the reason for the others is unknown. The sample has around 220,000 clones on record, about 90% of them singletons. Of the sample, over 1.5% is held by the ten largest clones. The sequenced sample was PBMCs or T cells enriched from blood (not recorded which). The receptor set was obtained from a woman between 18 and 30 years old who had recovered from COVID-19.

V and J are TRBV24-1 and TRBJ1-1, with D possibly being TRBD1 (5 bases). V lost 7 bases and J lost 1, with 9 bases in between. CDR1 is KGHDR and CDR2 is SFDVKD in the germline V gene. The CDR3 sequence is 13 residues long. The CDR3 loop reads CATRKTANTEAFF. The CDR3, as DNA: TGTGCCACCAGAAAGACAGCGAACACTGAAGCTTTCTTT.

The chain has TRBV5-5 and TRBJ2-5; D may be TRBD1 (5 bases). V was cut by 4 bases and J by 3 bases, with 13 bases left in between. Germline CDR1 is SGHKS and CDR2 is YYEKEE (reference sequence). The CDR3 runs to 14 residues. The DNA for the CDR3 is TGTGCCAGCAGCGTAGGGGTCTCGGAAGAGACCCAGTACTTC. This translates into CASSVGVSEETQYF.

This clone is a singleton in its sample. The chain links TRBV5-5 to TRBJ1-2; no clear D gene. V was shortened by 0 bases and J by 5 bases, with 5 bases between the two germline ends. The CDR3 has 12 amino acids. Germline V gene data show CDR1 as SGHKS and CDR2 as YYEKEE (reference sequence). CDR3 loop: CASSLVVYGYTF. CDR3 in DNA: TGTGCCAGCAGCTTGGTAGTATATGGCTACACCTTC.

This clone was seen once. The rearrangement joins TRBV7-2 to TRBJ1-3, with D uncertain. Germline-derived CDR1 and CDR2 are SGHTA and FQGNSA. The CDR3 runs 17 residues. Between the trimmed V and J ends, which lost 2 bases and 5 bases, there was a span of 19 bases. The CDR3: CASSLLSPKRRRNTIYF. Written as DNA, the CDR3 is TGTGCCAGCAGCTTACTAAGCCCGAAGAGGCGGAGAAACACCATATATTTT. Based on the CDR3 plus reference TRBV7-2 and TRBJ1-3, the full variable domain is GAGVSQSPSNKVTEKGKDVELRCDPISGHTALYWYRQSLGQGLEFLIYFQGNSAPDKSGLPSDRFSAERTGGSVSTLTIQRTQQEDSAVYLCASSLLSPKRRRNTIYFGEGSWLTVV.

V is TRBV7-3 and J is TRBJ2-1; 7 bases are shared with TRBD2. Per germline, CDR1 SGHTA and CDR2 FQGTGA. The CDR3 totals 15 residues. The V and J ends lost 5 bases and 6 bases, in that order; junction bases with no gene match: 10. Written as DNA, the CDR3 is TGTGCCAGCAGCATTCAGGGTACGGGGGGCAATGAGCAGTTCTTC. Protein sequence: CASSIQGTGGNEQFF.

The rearrangement uses TRBV19 and TRBJ1-1, with no clear D. The CDR3 spans 13 residues. V was trimmed by 7 bases and J by 1 base, leaving 10 bases between them. Germline-derived CDR1 and CDR2 are LNHDA and SQIVND (reference sequence). The CDR3 sequence: CASTEIPNTEAFF. The CDR3 bases are TGTGCCAGTACTGAGATCCCGAACACTGAAGCTTTCTTT.

The J gene is TRBJ1-1, the V gene TRBV5-4; 7 bases agree with TRBD1. The length of the CDR3 is 17 residues. After removal of 2 bases from V and 0 bases from J, the junction contained 10 bases not matched to a gene. Germline CDR1 is SGHNT and CDR2 is YYREEE (reference sequence). The CDR3 bases are TGTGCCAGCAGCTTTCGGCAGGGGGGCTCGTTGAACACTGAAGCTTTCTTT. Protein sequence: CASSFRQGGSLNTEAFF.

The chain is built from TRBV19 and TRBJ2-1; TRBD2 might be the D (5 bases). V was clipped by 5 bases and J by 0 bases, with 14 bases between them. The CDR3 has 16 amino acids. CDR1 is LNHDA and CDR2 is SQIVND in the germline V gene (reference sequence). This chain's CDR3 is CASSLLGPYSYNEQFF. CDR3 DNA sequence: TGTGCCAGTAGTTTACTAGGTCCCTACTCCTACAATGAGCAGTTCTTC.

This clone was detected only once. CDR3 in DNA: TGCAGTGCTCTCTCCTACGAGCAGTACTTC. Translating gives CSALSYEQYF. The chain joins TRBV20-1 to TRBJ2-7; D remains unclear. Trimming removed 5 bases from V and 0 bases from J, with 2 bases in between. The CDR3 consists of 10 residues. CDR1 is DFQATT and CDR2 is SNEGSKA in the germline V gene (reference sequence).

The V gene is TRBV5-4, the J gene TRBJ1-5; D gene unclear. Germline V lookup: CDR1 SGHNT, CDR2 YYREEE (reference sequence). V dropped 4 bases and J dropped 7 bases, with 9 bases sitting between them. The CDR3 sequence is 12 residues long. The CDR3 DNA reads TGTGCCAGCAGCGTGGCGGGACAGCCCCAGCATTTT. It encodes CASSVAGQPQHF. The full variable domain, its missing parts supplied by reference TRBV5-4 and TRBJ1-5, is ETGVTQSPTHLIKTRGQQVTLRCSSQSGHNTVSWYQQALGQGPQFIFQYYREEENGRGNFPPRFSGLQFPNYSSELNVNALELDDSALYLCASSVAGQPQHFGDGTRLSIL.

The rearrangement joins TRBV10-2 to TRBJ1-2, with 7 bases fitting TRBD1. The germline V gene has CDR1 WSHSY and CDR2 SAAADI. J gave up 2 bases and V 8 bases, and 11 bases lay outside the gene matches. This CDR3 spans 15 amino acids. CDR3 sequence: CASASLGGSNYGYTF. The CDR3 nucleotides read TGCGCCAGCGCTTCTTTAGGGGGCTCGAACTATGGCTACACCTTC.

This clone was seen just once. The chain is built from TRBV4-3 and TRBJ1-2; TRBD1 is a possible D gene (6 bases). This CDR3 has 15 residues. V was shortened by 0 bases and J by 6 bases, with 14 bases between the two germline ends. Germline lookup yields CDR1 LGHNA and CDR2 YSLEER. The CDR3 spells CASSQDWGGRDGYTF. Written as DNA, the CDR3 is TGCGCCAGCAGCCAAGATTGGGGGGGCAGGGATGGCTACACCTTC.

Note on this clone: The sample has other DNA sequences that encode this CDR3 too. The chain is built from TRBV7-9 and TRBJ1-2; 7 bases map to TRBD1. J was trimmed by 2 bases and V by 5 bases; bases with no gene match: 5. The CDR3 totals 14 residues. From germline, CDR1 is SEHNR and CDR2 FQNEAQ (reference sequence). CDR3 in amino acids: CASSLGTVNYGYTF. The CDR3 nucleotides read TGTGCCAGCAGCCTTGGGACAGTAAACTATGGCTACACCTTC.

V is TRBV4-2 and J is TRBJ1-3; D possibly corresponds to TRBD1 (5 bases). Trimming shortened V by 4 bases and J by 1 base, and 11 bases separated the two germline ends. The V gene's germline CDR1 is LGHNA and CDR2 YNFKEQ. The CDR3 is made up of 15 amino acids. Here the CDR3 reads CASSPGGGSGNTIYF. The CDR3 bases are TGTGCCAGCAGCCCCGGGGGGGGATCTGGAAACACCATATATTTT.

This clone occurred once. CDR3: CASSTQNYGYTF. The CDR3 DNA reads as TGTGCCAGCAGCACCCAGAATTATGGCTACACCTTC. The rearrangement links TRBV3-1 (or the pseudogene TRBV3-2) to TRBJ1-2, with D unresolved. CDR1 is LGHDT, CDR2 YNNKEL, per germline (reference sequence). Trimming removed 5 bases at V and 5 bases at J, with 9 bases between. CDR3 length: 12 residues.

This sequence joins TRBV4-1 and TRBJ2-1, with a possible D match to TRBD2 (6 bases). The CDR3 contains 15 residues. The V end lost 5 bases, the J end lost 0 bases, and 11 bases lay between the germline ends. Germline CDR1 and CDR2: MGHRA and YSYEKL. As DNA, the CDR3 is TGCGCCAGCAGCGGAGGGGCCGGCTCCTACAATGAGCAGTTCTTC. Translation gives CASSGGAGSYNEQFF.

In DNA, the CDR3 is TGTGCCAGCAGTTGGGGACAAGCTCAGCCCCAGCATTTT. Encoded protein: CASSWGQAQPQHF. The chain uses TRBV6-2 or TRBV6-3 and TRBJ1-5, with D possibly being TRBD1 (6 bases). Looked up from germline, CDR1 is MNHEY and CDR2 is SVGEGT. Between the trimmed V and J ends, which lost 4 bases and 6 bases, there was a span of 10 bases. This CDR3 spans 13 amino acids.

Details on this clone: One end of the junction is discordant with germline, which a read error may explain. The rearrangement links TRBV19 to TRBJ1-2; 8 positions agree with TRBD1. This CDR3 comprises 14 residues. Germline V gene data show CDR1 as LNHDA and CDR2 as SQIVND (reference sequence). CDR3 DNA: TGTGCCAGTAGAACCAGGGGGCGGAACTATGGCTACATCTTC. Translating gives CASRTRGRNYGYIF.

The chain employs TRBV2 and TRBJ1-1; maybe TRBD1 (6 bases). Germline loops: CDR1 SNHLY, CDR2 FYNNEI. The CDR3 runs 17 residues. V was clipped by 7 bases and J by 3 bases, with 24 bases between them. The CDR3, as DNA: TGTGCCAGCAAGGGGACCCAGGGGCTCGCCAGGCACACTGAAGCTTTCTTT. Translated, it gives CASKGTQGLARHTEAFF. The full variable domain, its missing parts supplied by reference TRBV2 and TRBJ1-1, is EPEVTQTPSHQVTQMGQEVILRCVPISNHLYFYWYRQILGQKVEFLVSFYNNEISEKSEIFDDQFSVERPDGSNFTLKIRSTKLEDSAMYFCASKGTQGLARHTEAFFGQGTRLTVV.

V is TRBV9 and J is TRBJ1-1; no clear D. The CDR3 consists of 14 residues. Trimming shortened V by 4 bases and J by 0 bases, and 10 bases separated the two germline ends. Germline V CDR1 and CDR2: SGDLS, YYNGEE. CDR3 nucleotides: TGTGCCAGCAGCCCCTATTCGGTGAACACTGAAGCTTTCTTT. Its translation: CASSPYSVNTEAFF.

J is TRBJ1-6 and V is TRBV5-1; 7 nucleotides agree with TRBD1. The trim removed 4 bases at V and 10 bases at J, leaving 23 bases unmatched. In germline, CDR1 is SGHRS, CDR2 YFSETQ. This CDR3 comprises 19 residues. The DNA of the CDR3 is TGCGCCAGCAGCATTTCACCGGGACAGCGAGTTAAAACGGGGTCACCCCTCCACTTT. This codes for CASSISPGQRVKTGSPLHF.

The table lists this clone with a count of one. This rearrangement joins TRBV24-1 to TRBJ2-1, with D maybe TRBD1 (6 bases). Germline CDR1 and CDR2: KGHDR and SFDVKD. This CDR3 comprises 16 residues. Between the trimmed V and J ends, which lost 3 bases and 6 bases, there was a span of 17 bases. In nucleotides, the CDR3 is TGTGCCACCAGTGATGGAGACAGGTACCTATCCAATGAGCAGTTCTTC. Translated, it gives CATSDGDRYLSNEQFF.

The sample holds one count of this clone. This chain joins TRBV6-5 and TRBJ1-1; D possibly corresponds to TRBD1 (6 bases). The germline gives CDR1 MNHEY, CDR2 SVGAGI. Trimming cost V 10 bases and J 10 bases, with 25 bases left between them. The CDR3 length is 14 residues. CDR3 residues: CATGRRDTLSGAFF. The CDR3 nucleotides are TGTGCCACCGGGAGGAGGGACACCCTTTCCGGAGCTTTCTTT.

This chain links TRBV14 with TRBJ2-3; D is perhaps TRBD2 (6 bases). Germline CDR1 is SGHDN and CDR2 is FVKESK. V lost 4 bases to trimming and J lost 0 bases, with 14 bases between them. The CDR3 spans 16 residues. The CDR3 sequence: CASSRGSSGSTDTQYF. The CDR3 bases are TGTGCCAGCAGCCGGGGCAGTAGCGGCAGCACAGATACGCAGTATTTT.

V usage is TRBV5-1 and J usage is TRBJ2-1, with 10 bases aligning to TRBD2. The CDR3 runs 15 residues. J gave up 5 bases and V 4 bases, and 6 bases lay outside the gene matches. CDR1 and CDR2 (germline): SGHRS, YFSETQ. The CDR3 DNA reads TGCGCCAGCAGCCGTACTAGCGGGGCAAACAATGAGCAGTTCTTC. It yields the protein CASSRTSGANNEQFF.

This clone has just one count. The V and J genes are TRBV5-5 and TRBJ1-6, with 8 bases identical to TRBD1. CDR1 and CDR2 from the germline V gene are SGHKS and YYEKEE (reference sequence). The CDR3 totals 16 residues. V lost 4 bases and J lost 4; bases outside the gene matches: 7. The DNA of the CDR3 is TGTGCCAGCAGCCACAGGGGGTCTGTGTATAATTCACCCCTCCACTTT. It encodes CASSHRGSVYNSPLHF.

The V gene is TRBV24-1, the J gene TRBJ1-1; 10 positions match TRBD1. This CDR3 has 14 amino acids. J gave up 5 bases and V 6 bases, and 5 bases lay outside the gene matches. Germline CDR1 KGHDR, CDR2 SFDVKD. The CDR3: CATSRTGGGTEAFF. The CDR3, as DNA: TGTGCCACCAGTCGGACAGGGGGAGGTACTGAAGCTTTCTTT.

This clone was counted once. The rearrangement joins TRBV5-4 to TRBJ2-3; 7 nucleotides align to TRBD2. The V segment lost 4 bases and the J segment 2 bases; nucleotides outside the gene matches: 10. This CDR3 contains 16 residues. The germline CDR1 and CDR2 sequences are SGHNT and YYREEE (reference sequence). The CDR3 DNA reads as TGTGCCAGCAGCGGCGGGCCGGGAGGTTTCACAGATACGCAGTATTTT. Protein: CASSGGPGGFTDTQYF. Full variable domain (remainder filled in from reference TRBV5-4 and TRBJ2-3): ETGVTQSPTHLIKTRGQQVTLRCSSQSGHNTVSWYQQALGQGPQFIFQYYREEENGRGNFPPRFSGLQFPNYSSELNVNALELDDSALYLCASSGGPGGFTDTQYFGPGTRLTVL.

V and J are TRBV9 and TRBJ1-1, with D perhaps TRBD1 (6 bases). The length of the CDR3 is 15 residues. V lost 0 bases and J 1 base, leaving 10 bases between the germline ends. Germline V gene data show CDR1 as SGDLS and CDR2 as YYNGEE. The CDR3 nucleotides read TGTGCCAGCAGCGTAGGGGGCAGGGGGAACACTGAAGCTTTCTTT. It specifies CASSVGGRGNTEAFF.

The rearrangement joins TRBV18 to TRBJ1-3; 8 bases align to TRBD1. The germline gives CDR1 KGHSH, CDR2 LQKENI. The V and J ends lost 5 bases and 0 bases, in that order; junction bases with no gene match: 9. This CDR3 has 17 residues. In DNA form, the CDR3 reads TGTGCCAGCTCAGAACAGGGGGTCTCAATCTCTGGAAACACCATATATTTT. Encoded protein: CASSEQGVSISGNTIYF.